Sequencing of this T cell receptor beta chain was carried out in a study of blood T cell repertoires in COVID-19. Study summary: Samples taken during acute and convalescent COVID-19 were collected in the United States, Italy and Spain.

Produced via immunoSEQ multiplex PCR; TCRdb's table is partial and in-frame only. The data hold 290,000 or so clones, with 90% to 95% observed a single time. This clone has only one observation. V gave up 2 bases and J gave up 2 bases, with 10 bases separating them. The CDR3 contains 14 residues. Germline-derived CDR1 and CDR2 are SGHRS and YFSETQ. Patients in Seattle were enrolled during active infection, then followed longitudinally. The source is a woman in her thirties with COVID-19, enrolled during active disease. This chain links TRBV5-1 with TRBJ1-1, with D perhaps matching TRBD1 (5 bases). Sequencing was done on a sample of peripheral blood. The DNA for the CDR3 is TGCGCCAGCAGCTTCGGGGGAGGAAACACTGAAGCTTTCTTT. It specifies CASSFGGGNTEAFF.